This TCR beta chain is from a study of OX40 agonist ivuxolimab in advanced cancers. Study summary: At doses from 0.01 to 10 mg/kg, patients were given intravenous ivuxolimab every 2 weeks. Patients achieving partial responses numbered three: one hepatocellular carcinoma case and two cutaneous melanoma cases.

Profiling relied on immunoSEQ multiplex PCR, and the TCRdb table lists in-frame clones only, not all of them. The sample shows about 59,000 clones, roughly 90% of them seen only once. A word on this clone: No antigen is known for it.

Trimming at V came to 1 base and at J to 7 bases, leaving 9 bases not matched to a gene. CDR3 length: 14 residues. Germline CDR1 is GTSNPN and CDR2 is SVGIG (reference sequence). Study outcomes and limitations: Antigen targets of the expanded peripheral T cells went undetermined. Mean expanded clone counts were higher in CD8+ than CD4+ T cells.

This sample comprised CD4+ or CD8+ T cells sorted from blood, obtained in a trial of the OX40 agonist ivuxolimab. The chain recombines TRBV30 with TRBJ2-7, with 8 bases aligning to TRBD1. The sequence was collected from an adult with an advanced solid tumor such as melanoma, head and neck, liver or kidney cancer. The CDR3 loop reads CAWSDGQGASEQYF. For the CDR3, the DNA is TGTGCCTGGAGTGATGGGCAGGGGGCAAGTGAGCAGTACTTC.